These 23 T cell receptor beta chains were all obtained from the same sample, sequenced in a study of shared clonotypes between healthy human individuals. Data came from immunoSEQ multiplex PCR; TCRdb stores just in-frame clones and leaves some out. The profile covers 2 million or so clones, with 90% to 95% appearing a single time and under 0.15% taken by the ten largest. The sequencing sample was made of naive CD4+ T cells sorted from blood. The subset: CD45RA+ positively selected. The source is a man between 18 and 35 years old in good health.

The J gene is TRBJ2-1, the V gene TRBV5-1; TRBD2 might be the D (5 bases). Trimming stripped 7 bases from V and 6 bases from J, with 20 bases between. This CDR3 spans 15 amino acids. Germline CDR1 SGHRS, CDR2 YFSETQ. Written as DNA, the CDR3 is TGCGCCAGCGGAACTACCTTTCGGGAAACCAATGAGCAGTTCTTC. Amino acid sequence: CASGTTFRETNEQFF.

This chain links TRBV19 with TRBJ2-7; perhaps TRBD2 as D (5 bases). Germline V gene data show CDR1 as LNHDA and CDR2 as SQIVND (reference sequence). V was pared by 3 bases and J by 0 bases, with 9 bases between. The CDR3 totals 14 residues. CDR3 sequence (DNA): TGTGCCAGTAGTATTTCTAGCAACTCCTACGAGCAGTACTTC. Its translation is CASSISSNSYEQYF.

The V and J genes are TRBV25-1 and TRBJ2-5; D might be TRBD2 (6 bases). In germline, CDR1 is MGHDK, CDR2 SYGVNS. The CDR3 runs 14 residues. V lost 0 bases and J 2 bases, leaving 7 bases between the germline ends. CDR3 region: CASSEYGGQETQYF. In DNA, the CDR3 is TGTGCCAGCAGTGAATACGGGGGTCAAGAGACCCAGTACTTC.

V usage is TRBV4-1 and J usage is TRBJ2-3, with D possibly TRBD2 on 6 matching bases. Germline CDR1 reads MGHRA; CDR2 reads YSYEKL. The CDR3 contains 14 residues. Deletions cut 0 bases from V and 3 bases from J, with 7 bases between. The CDR3, as DNA: TGCGCCAGCAGCCAAGAGCTAGCGACAGATACGCAGTATTTT. It encodes CASSQELATDTQYF.

This chain uses TRBV18 with TRBJ2-2; D is perhaps TRBD2 (5 bases). The length of the CDR3 is 16 residues. Germline V gene data show CDR1 as KGHSH and CDR2 as LQKENI. Trimming cost V 3 bases and J 1 base, with 12 bases left between them. In nucleotides, the CDR3 is TGTGCCAGCTCACCTATCCAGCGGCTGAACACCGGGGAGCTGTTTTTT. Its translation: CASSPIQRLNTGELFF.

The chain joins TRBV28 to TRBJ1-2, with 8 positions matching TRBD1. V was clipped by 2 bases and J by 2 bases; unmatched bases: 4. In germline, CDR1 is MDHEN, CDR2 SYDVKM. The CDR3 has 15 amino acids. The CDR3 DNA reads TGTGCCAGCAGTTTAGTCAGGGGGCTGAACTATGGCTACACCTTC. This translates into CASSLVRGLNYGYTF.

This sequence joins TRBV7-8 and TRBJ1-6; TRBD1 matches at 7 bases. With 3 bases clipped from V and 7 bases from J, the junction kept 3 bases outside the gene matches. CDR1 and CDR2 (germline): SGHVS, FQNEAQ. CDR3 size: 14 residues. The CDR3 loop is CASSFGTVNSPLHF. The DNA of the CDR3 is TGTGCCAGCAGCTTTGGGACAGTAAATTCACCCCTCCACTTT.

Remarks on this clone: This could be a read error, since a much larger clone is one nucleotide away. V gene TRBV7-9 combines with J gene TRBJ1-2; no reliable D call. Trimming left V 3 bases short and J 2 bases short, with 4 bases between. The CDR3 consists of 12 residues. Germline V lookup: CDR1 SEHNR, CDR2 FQNEAQ (reference sequence). The CDR3 coding sequence is TGTGCCAGCAGCTTGGGGAACTATGGCTACACCTTC. Amino acid sequence: CASSLGNYGYTF.

The CDR3 coding sequence is TGTGCCAGCAGCTCCCGAGGACAGGGGACTGAAGCTTTCTTT. It encodes CASSSRGQGTEAFF. The chain is built from TRBV5-4 and TRBJ1-1; 9 nucleotides match TRBD1. Unmatched junction bases numbered 5, after V lost 3 bases and J lost 5 bases. Germline V CDR1 and CDR2: SGHNT, YYREEE (reference sequence). This CDR3 comprises 14 residues.

This chain uses TRBV10-3 with TRBJ2-7; 7 nucleotides agree with TRBD1. The CDR3 contains 13 residues. With V trimmed by 6 bases and J by 3 bases, 5 bases remained unmatched. Germline V lookup: CDR1 ENHRY, CDR2 SYGVKD. This CDR3 reads CAIRTGTDYEQYF. CDR3 nucleotides: TGTGCCATCAGGACGGGGACAGACTACGAGCAGTACTTC.

The V and J genes are TRBV28 and TRBJ1-1, with unresolved D. The CDR3 runs 13 residues. Germline V gene sequence: CDR1 MDHEN, CDR2 SYDVKM. V was trimmed by 3 bases and J by 0 bases, leaving 5 bases between them. CDR3 DNA sequence: TGTGCCAGCAGTTTTACGATGAACACTGAAGCTTTCTTT. Protein product: CASSFTMNTEAFF. Filled out from reference TRBV28 and TRBJ1-1, the complete variable domain reads DVKVTQSSRYLVKRTGEKVFLECVQDMDHENMFWYRQDPGLGLRLIYFSYDVKMKEKGDIPEGYSVSREKKERFSLILESASTNQTSMYLCASSFTMNTEAFFGQGTRLTVV.

The V and J genes are TRBV18 and TRBJ1-5; D is perhaps TRBD1 (6 bases). V was pared by 4 bases and J by 3 bases, with 10 bases between. CDR1 and CDR2 from the germline V gene are KGHSH and LQKENI. The CDR3 contains 14 residues. This CDR3 is CASSRGQLNQPQHF. The CDR3 coding sequence is TGTGCCAGCTCACGGGGACAACTCAATCAGCCCCAGCATTTT.

The J gene is TRBJ2-3, the V gene TRBV12-5; 10 nucleotides line up with TRBD2. With 6 bases clipped from V and 4 bases from J, the junction kept 7 bases outside the gene matches. The CDR3 has 15 amino acids. Germline CDR1 and CDR2: LGHNT and FRNRAP. CDR3 nucleotide sequence: TGTGCTAGTGGCCCGGGACTAGCGTTCGCAGATACGCAGTATTTT. It yields the protein CASGPGLAFADTQYF.

V and J are TRBV6-6 and TRBJ1-4; perhaps TRBD1 as D (5 bases). Germline V gene sequence: CDR1 MNHNY, CDR2 SVGAGI (reference sequence). V lost 6 bases, J lost 4 bases, and 18 bases lay in between. This CDR3 has 16 residues. The CDR3 sequence is CASSSGPGRSNEKLFF. The CDR3 nucleotides read TGTGCCAGCAGCTCCGGACCGGGACGGAGTAATGAAAAACTGTTTTTT.

The chain joins TRBV9 to TRBJ1-1, with D uncertain. The germline V gene has CDR1 SGDLS and CDR2 YYNGEE. Trimming pared 1 base from V and 1 base from J, leaving 14 bases between. The CDR3 runs 16 residues. This CDR3 reads CASSVSPTTGNTEAFF. CDR3 in DNA: TGTGCCAGCAGCGTAAGTCCCACGACGGGGAACACTGAAGCTTTCTTT.

The V gene is TRBV30, the J gene TRBJ1-2, with 10 bases that match TRBD1. This CDR3 has 15 residues. Per germline, CDR1 GTSNPN and CDR2 SVGIG (reference sequence). V shed 2 bases and J 3 bases; nucleotides not matched to a gene: 6. The CDR3 nucleotides are TGTGCCTGGAGTCCTGACAGGGGGCTTTACTATGGCTACACCTTC. Translated: CAWSPDRGLYYGYTF. Drawing the rest from reference TRBV30 and TRBJ1-2, the complete variable domain is SQTIHQWPATLVQPVGSPLSLECTVEGTSNPNLYWYRQAAGRGLQLLFYSVGIGQISSEVPQNLSASRPQDRQFILSSKKLLLSDSGFYLCAWSPDRGLYYGYTFGSGTRLTVV.

The genes are TRBV5-1 and TRBJ2-7; D not resolved. The germline CDR1 and CDR2 sequences are SGHRS and YFSETQ. The ends were cut back, 1 base at V and 2 bases at J, with 7 bases in the middle. The CDR3 runs to 13 residues. CDR3 sequence reads: CASSLSYPYEQYF. CDR3 sequence (DNA): TGCGCCAGCAGCTTGAGTTATCCCTACGAGCAGTACTTC.

The rearrangement joins TRBV5-6 to TRBJ2-3, with 7 bases fitting TRBD1. Germline V lookup: CDR1 SGHDT, CDR2 YYEEEE. Unmatched junction bases numbered 5, after V lost 4 bases and J lost 0 bases. The length of the CDR3 is 15 residues. This CDR3 is CASSPTGRSTDTQYF. The CDR3 DNA is TGTGCCAGCAGCCCGACAGGGAGAAGCACAGATACGCAGTATTTT. The variable domain in full, with the rest retrieved from reference TRBV5-6 and TRBJ2-3, is DAGVTQSPTHLIKTRGQQVTLRCSPKSGHDTVSWYQQALGQGPQFIFQYYEEEERQRGNFPDRFSGHQFPNYSSELNVNALLLGDSALYLCASSPTGRSTDTQYFGPGTRLTVL.

V gene TRBV10-3 combines with J gene TRBJ1-4; D is uncertain. Between the trimmed V and J ends, which lost 0 bases and 3 bases, there was a span of 8 bases. The germline V gene has CDR1 ENHRY and CDR2 SYGVKD. This CDR3 comprises 15 residues. The CDR3 region is CAISESREANEKLFF. The CDR3 region has the DNA TGTGCCATCAGTGAGTCGAGGGAGGCTAATGAAAAACTGTTTTTT.

The chain uses TRBV9 and TRBJ2-5; D is possibly TRBD2 (6 bases). The V gene's germline CDR1 is SGDLS and CDR2 YYNGEE. V was cut by 4 bases and J by 2 bases, with 15 bases left in between. The CDR3 extends over 15 amino acids. CDR3 sequence: CASSYKEGLQETQYF. CDR3 sequence (DNA): TGTGCCAGCAGCTATAAGGAGGGGCTACAAGAGACCCAGTACTTC. Supplemented by reference TRBV9 and TRBJ2-5, the full variable domain reads DSGVTQTPKHLITATGQRVTLRCSPRSGDLSVYWYQQSLDQGLQFLIQYYNGEERAKGNILERFSAQQFPDLHSELNLSSLELGDSALYFCASSYKEGLQETQYFGPGTRLLVL.

A single count supports this clone. The chain is built from TRBV15 and TRBJ1-6; tentatively, D is TRBD1 (5 bases). The CDR3 has 13 residues. Germline V lookup: CDR1 LNHNV, CDR2 YYDKDF (reference sequence). V lost 1 base and J lost 14, with 12 bases in between. The CDR3 sequence is CATSRGGSVTLHF. CDR3 DNA sequence: TGTGCCACCAGCAGAGGGGGGTCCGTCACCCTCCACTTT.

This sequence joins TRBV21-1 and TRBJ1-1; the table's D call TRBD1 went unverified against the DNA. TRBV21-1 is a pseudogene locus. The CDR3 totals 17 residues. Here the CDR3 reads CASSKGPRGRGDTEAFF. The CDR3 DNA follows: TGTGCCAGCAGCAAAGGTCCCAGGGGGCGCGGGGACACTGAAGCTTTCTTT.

CDR3 coding DNA: TGCGCCAGCAGTCCGACTAGCGGGAGTATCGGGGAGCTGTTTTTT. Translation gives CASSPTSGSIGELFF. This chain joins TRBV5-1 and TRBJ2-2, with 12 nucleotides matching TRBD2. Germline V gives CDR1 SGHRS, CDR2 YFSETQ. CDR3 size: 15 residues. The V and J ends lost 5 bases and 7 bases, in that order; junction bases with no gene match: 6. The whole variable domain, remainder taken from reference TRBV5-1 and TRBJ2-2, is KAGVTQTPRYLIKTRGQQVTLSCSPISGHRSVSWYQQTPGQGLQFLFEYFSETQRNKGNFPGRFSGRQFSNSRSEMNVSTLELGDSALYLCASSPTSGSIGELFFGEGSRLTVL.